The 9 T cell receptor beta chains below all came from one sample that was sequenced in a study of OX40 agonist ivuxolimab in advanced cancers. Data came from immunoSEQ multiplex PCR; TCRdb stores just in-frame clones and leaves some out. The sample includes roughly 95,000 clones, approximately 90% of them seen just once. This specimen was CD4+ or CD8+ T cells sorted from blood, taken in a trial of the OX40 agonist ivuxolimab. The receptor set was obtained from an adult with an advanced solid tumor such as melanoma, head and neck, liver or kidney cancer.

This clone was detected only once. The chain has TRBV7-6 and TRBJ2-5; D not resolved. CDR3 length: 14 amino acids. Looked up from germline, CDR1 is SGHVS and CDR2 is FNYEAQ. Trimming stripped 2 bases from V and 2 bases from J, with 9 bases between. CDR3 loop: CASSLNGFQETQYF. CDR3 nucleotide sequence: TGTGCCAGCAGCTTAAACGGGTTTCAAGAGACCCAGTACTTC.

This chain joins TRBV7-2 and TRBJ2-3; D is ambiguous. This CDR3 has 15 amino acids. Trimming took off 2 bases at V and 4 bases at J, with 13 bases between the two ends. Looked up from germline, CDR1 is SGHTA and CDR2 is FQGNSA. The CDR3 reads CASSLNFLSADTQYF. CDR3 in DNA: TGTGCCAGCAGCTTAAATTTCTTGAGCGCAGATACGCAGTATTTT.

The chain links TRBV7-6 to TRBJ2-5; tentatively, D is TRBD1 or TRBD2 (6 bases each). V dropped 5 bases and J dropped 4 bases, with 20 bases sitting between them. The CDR3 consists of 16 residues. Germline CDR1 reads SGHVS; CDR2 reads FNYEAQ. CDR3 coding DNA: TGTGCCAGCAGCCAGGTGGGCAGCGGAGGGGGAGAGACCCAGTACTTC. Its translation is CASSQVGSGGGETQYF.

V and J are TRBV6-1 and TRBJ1-6, with D possibly TRBD1 on 5 matching bases. V shed 0 bases and J shed 5 bases, with 5 bases lying between them. CDR1 MNHNS and CDR2 SASEGT come from the germline V gene. The CDR3 is 14 residues long. The CDR3: CASSEAGDNSPLHF. In DNA form, the CDR3 reads TGTGCCAGCAGTGAAGCAGGGGATAATTCACCCCTCCACTTT.

The CDR3 coding sequence is TGTGCCAGCAGCTACGCGACCGGGGAGCTGTTTTTT. Encoded protein: CASSYATGELFF. V gene TRBV7-2 combines with J gene TRBJ2-2; D remains unclear. The CDR3 totals 12 residues. Germline assignment: CDR1 SGHTA and CDR2 FQGNSA. V lost 4 bases and J 5 bases, leaving 5 bases between the germline ends.

The DNA for the CDR3 is TGCAGCGTTGTATCAGGCGGGAGGGGTCTCGAGCAGTACTTC. Amino acids: CSVVSGGRGLEQYF. The rearrangement links TRBV29-1 to TRBJ2-7; TRBD2 agrees at 9 bases. The V segment lost 4 bases and the J segment 6 bases; nucleotides outside the gene matches: 10. The CDR3 is 14 amino acids. Germline assignment: CDR1 SQVTM and CDR2 ANQGSEA.

The rearrangement uses TRBV6-1 and TRBJ1-4, with D uncertain. V was cut by 3 bases and J by 1 base, with 6 bases left in between. Germline CDR1 is MNHNS and CDR2 is SASEGT. The CDR3 runs to 14 residues. The CDR3 sequence is CASSDRLTNEKLFF. CDR3 sequence (DNA): TGTGCCAGCAGTGATAGATTAACTAATGAAAAACTGTTTTTT.

The chain carries TRBV5-1 and TRBJ2-1, with 8 nucleotides matching TRBD2. Germline loops: CDR1 SGHRS, CDR2 YFSETQ. The V segment lost 2 bases and the J segment 5 bases; nucleotides outside the gene matches: 3. The length of the CDR3 is 14 residues. The CDR3 nucleotides are TGCGCCAGCAGCTTAAGCGGGGGCCACAATGAGCAGTTCTTC. Its translation is CASSLSGGHNEQFF.

The V and J genes are TRBV28 and TRBJ1-2; possible D gene TRBD1, 6 bases. Germline V gene lookup returns CDR1 MDHEN and CDR2 SYDVKM. The length of the CDR3 is 15 residues. Trimming cost V 1 base and J 3 bases, with 12 bases left between them. CDR3 in amino acids: CASSLSTGSYYGYTF. The CDR3 DNA reads TGTGCCAGCAGTTTATCGACAGGCTCTTACTATGGCTACACCTTC.